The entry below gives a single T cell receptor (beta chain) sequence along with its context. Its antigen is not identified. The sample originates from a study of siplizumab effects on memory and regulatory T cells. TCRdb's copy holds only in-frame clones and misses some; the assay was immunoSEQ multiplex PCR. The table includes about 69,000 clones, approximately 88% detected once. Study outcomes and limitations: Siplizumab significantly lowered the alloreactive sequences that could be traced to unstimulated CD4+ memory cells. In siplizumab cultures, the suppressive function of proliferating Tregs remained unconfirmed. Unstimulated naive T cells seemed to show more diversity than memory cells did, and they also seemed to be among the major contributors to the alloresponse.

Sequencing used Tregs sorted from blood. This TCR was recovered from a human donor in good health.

The CDR3 bases are TGTGCCAGCCGGGCGGGACAGGGGGCAAAAGGAGGCTACACCTTC. Protein: CASRAGQGAKGGYTF. V gene TRBV27 combines with J gene TRBJ1-2; 12 bases are a match to TRBD1. Unmatched junction bases numbered 12, after V lost 8 bases and J lost 8 bases. The CDR3 sequence is 15 residues long. Germline-derived CDR1 and CDR2 are MNHEY and SMNVEV (reference sequence).